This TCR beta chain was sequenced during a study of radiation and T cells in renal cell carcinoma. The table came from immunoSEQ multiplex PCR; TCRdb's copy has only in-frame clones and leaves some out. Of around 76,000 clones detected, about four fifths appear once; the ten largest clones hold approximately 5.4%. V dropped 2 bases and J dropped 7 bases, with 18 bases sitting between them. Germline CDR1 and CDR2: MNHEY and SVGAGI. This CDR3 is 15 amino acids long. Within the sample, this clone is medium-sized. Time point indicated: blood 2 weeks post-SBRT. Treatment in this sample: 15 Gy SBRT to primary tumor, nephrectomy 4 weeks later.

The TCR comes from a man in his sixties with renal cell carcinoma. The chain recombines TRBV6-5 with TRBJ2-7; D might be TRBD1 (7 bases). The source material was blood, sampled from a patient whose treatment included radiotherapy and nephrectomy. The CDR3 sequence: CASSYSGGGEAEQYF. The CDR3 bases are TGTGCCAGCAGTTACAGTGGAGGGGGCGAAGCGGAGCAGTACTTC.